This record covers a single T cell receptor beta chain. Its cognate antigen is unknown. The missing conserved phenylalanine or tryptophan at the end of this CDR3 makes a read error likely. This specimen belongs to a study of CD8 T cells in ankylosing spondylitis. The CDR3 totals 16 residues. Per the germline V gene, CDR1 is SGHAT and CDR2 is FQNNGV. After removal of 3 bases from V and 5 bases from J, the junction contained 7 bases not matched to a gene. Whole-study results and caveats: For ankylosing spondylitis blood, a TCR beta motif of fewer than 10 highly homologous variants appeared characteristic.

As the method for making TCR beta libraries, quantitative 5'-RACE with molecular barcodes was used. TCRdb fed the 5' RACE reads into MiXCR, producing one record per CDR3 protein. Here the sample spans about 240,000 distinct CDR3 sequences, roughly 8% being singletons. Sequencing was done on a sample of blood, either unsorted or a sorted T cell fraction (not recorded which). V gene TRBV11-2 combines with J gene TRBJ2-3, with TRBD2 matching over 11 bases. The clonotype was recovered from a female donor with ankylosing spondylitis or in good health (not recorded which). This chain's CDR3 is CASSFDSGRARDTQYI. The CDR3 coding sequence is TGTGCCAGCAGCTTCGATAGCGGGAGGGCCAGAGATACGCAGTATATT.